This TCR beta chain was documented in a study of CD8+ T cells in alopecia areata. Study at large: Those patients who were treated received oral tofacitinib, which was given at 5 to 10 mg twice daily for moderate-to-severe alopecia areata. Study-wide findings and caveats: Alopecia totalis/universalis scalp especially showed more expanded CD8+ clones than normal scalp.

RNA extraction was followed by reverse transcription into cDNA, which acted as the sequencing template. Profiled with immunoSEQ multiplex PCR; TCRdb holds only in-frame clones, not every one. The data show about 260,000 clones, with around three fifths seen just once and around 0.92% held by the top ten. Treatment meaning: oral pan-JAK inhibitor, 5-10 mg twice daily. Lesional scalp punch biopsies and peripheral blood were collected from alopecia areata patients. As regards this clone: Its specificity is unknown.

This CDR3 has 13 residues. Germline V gene data show CDR1 as SQVTM and CDR2 as ANQGSEA. Trimming took 6 bases from V and 5 from J, leaving 16 bases between them. This sequence originates from a human donor with alopecia areata. The V gene is TRBV29-1, the J gene TRBJ2-5; no clear D. The starting material was CD4+ T cells sorted from blood, obtained at week 52, from a patient treated with tofacitinib. CDR3 nucleotides: TGCAGCGTGCGGACGTCGGTGGGGGAGACCCAGTACTTC. Protein sequence: CSVRTSVGETQYF.